Shown below are 3 T cell receptor beta chains from a single sample sequenced in a study of OX40 agonist ivuxolimab in advanced cancers. Libraries were prepared by immunoSEQ multiplex PCR; TCRdb keeps only in-frame clonotypes and omits some of them. The sample lists around 37,000 clones; nearly 85% were seen once. The sample in question was CD4+ or CD8+ T cells sorted from blood, obtained in a trial of the OX40 agonist ivuxolimab. The receptor source for this set is an adult with an advanced solid tumor such as melanoma, head and neck, liver or kidney cancer.

This clone has only a few counts. The V call is TRBV28, the J call TRBJ2-7; 9 nucleotides line up with TRBD1. The CDR3 sequence is 16 residues long. CDR1 and CDR2 (germline): MDHEN, SYDVKM. Losses at the gene ends were 5 bases for V and 5 bases for J; bases not matched to a gene: 13. The CDR3 spells CASSRPRGTGTHEQYF. DNA for the CDR3: TGTGCCAGCAGTCGCCCTCGGGGGACAGGGACTCACGAGCAGTACTTC. Complete variable domain (other parts from reference TRBV28 and TRBJ2-7): DVKVTQSSRYLVKRTGEKVFLECVQDMDHENMFWYRQDPGLGLRLIYFSYDVKMKEKGDIPEGYSVSREKKERFSLILESASTNQTSMYLCASSRPRGTGTHEQYFGPGTRLTVT.

The chain carries TRBV28 and TRBJ2-7; TRBD2 matches at 10 bases. CDR1 MDHEN and CDR2 SYDVKM come from the germline V gene. CDR3 size: 15 residues. J lost 0 bases, V lost 5 bases, and 4 bases had no gene match. CDR3 in amino acids: CASSPWTSGSYEQYF. For the CDR3, the DNA is TGTGCCAGCAGTCCCTGGACTAGCGGCTCCTACGAGCAGTACTTC.

The chain uses TRBV9 and TRBJ2-7; TRBD1 or TRBD2 may be the D gene (5 bases each). This CDR3 has 13 amino acids. Germline V gene data show CDR1 as SGDLS and CDR2 as YYNGEE. Between the trimmed V and J ends, which lost 1 base and 7 bases, there was a span of 12 bases. The CDR3 loop is CASSVRDEGEQYF. For the CDR3, the DNA is TGTGCCAGCAGCGTACGGGACGAGGGGGAGCAGTACTTC.